This TCR beta chain was recorded in a study of blood T cell repertoires in COVID-19. Overall study context: The United States, Italy and Spain provided the acute and convalescent COVID-19 samples.

The germline CDR1 and CDR2 sequences are SGHDT and YYEEEE. CDR3 length equals 14 residues. After removal of 0 bases from V and 12 bases from J, the junction contained 6 bases not matched to a gene. Authors' analysis steps: Amplification from reference gene primers served as the basis for estimated nucleated cell counts. Here immunoSEQ multiplex PCR was the method, and the copy in TCRdb shows in-frame clones only, minus some. V and J calls and clone size are given by that table; D and trimming were obtained from the DNA. The table has 50,000 or so clones, around 83% seen once. The receptor's source is a man in his sixties with active COVID-19. The sequencing input was peripheral blood. The chain couples TRBV5-6 to TRBJ2-1, with TRBD2 identical over 10 bases. The CDR3 here is CASSLGSSGGLQFF. The CDR3 nucleotides read TGTGCCAGCAGCTTGGGGAGTAGCGGGGGGCTGCAGTTCTTC.